Listed here is a single T cell receptor (beta chain). The sample belongs to a study of blood T cell repertoires in COVID-19. Turning to the study itself: T cells, B-cell-depleted T cells, or PBMCs supplied cDNA or gDNA.

V shed 5 bases, J shed 3 bases, and the junction held 6 bases outside the gene matches. Germline CDR1 is SGHVS and CDR2 is FQNEAQ. The CDR3 has 15 amino acids. In the authors' methods: Estimates of nucleated cell counts were drawn from the amplification of reference gene primers. The assay was immunoSEQ multiplex PCR, and TCRdb's table has in-frame clones only and misses some. V and J calls plus clone size are reproduced from that table; the DNA served to infer D and trimming. The table lists 140,000 or so clones, 80% to 90% of them singletons, with 1.7% in the top ten. This TCR was recovered from a woman aged 45-59 years with acute or convalescent COVID-19. This chain uses TRBV7-8 with TRBJ1-3, with 8 positions matching TRBD1. The material sequenced was peripheral blood. The CDR3 DNA sequence: TGTGCCAGCAGCCCAATCGGGACAGGTGGAAACACCATATATTTT. Protein: CASSPIGTGGNTIYF.